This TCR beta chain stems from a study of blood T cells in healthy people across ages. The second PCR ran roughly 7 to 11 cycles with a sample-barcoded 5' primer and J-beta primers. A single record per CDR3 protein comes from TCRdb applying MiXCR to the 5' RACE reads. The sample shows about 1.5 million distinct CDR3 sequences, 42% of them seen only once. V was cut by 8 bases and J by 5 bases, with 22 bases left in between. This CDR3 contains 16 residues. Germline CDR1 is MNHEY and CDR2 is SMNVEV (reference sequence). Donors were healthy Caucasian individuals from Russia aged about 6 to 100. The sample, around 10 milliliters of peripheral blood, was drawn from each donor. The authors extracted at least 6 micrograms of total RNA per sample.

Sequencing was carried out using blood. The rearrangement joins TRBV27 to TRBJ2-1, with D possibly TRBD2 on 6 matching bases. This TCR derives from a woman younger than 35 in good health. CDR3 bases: TGTGCCAGCTCACCTCCGGGACTCATCTATAACAATGAGCAGTTCTTC. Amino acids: CASSPPGLIYNNEQFF.